The text below deals with one T cell receptor (beta chain). The target antigen is unknown. V shed 8 bases, J shed 2 bases, and the junction held 9 bases outside the gene matches. This CDR3 contains 15 residues. In germline, CDR1 is KGHSY, CDR2 FQNENV. Sequencing was performed with immunoSEQ multiplex PCR; in TCRdb, only in-frame clones are kept and a portion is missing. The table shows some 2,700 clones, with just over 70% occurring only once. The data were taken from a study of PD-1 blockade in classical Hodgkin lymphoma. Study at large: Every 2 weeks, patients got 3 mg/kg intravenous nivolumab.

Study outcomes and limitations: The authors have not defined what causes the repertoire differences, possibly disease activity or prior therapy. Diversity in CD4+ TCRs, unlike that measured in CD8+ TCRs, had risen significantly by C4D1.

Every single patient, without exception, relapsed after autologous stem cell transplantation, and brentuximab vedotin exposure varied. Magnetic negative selection, applied to thawed PBMCs, was used to isolate the CD8+ T cells. The V and J genes are TRBV16 and TRBJ2-3, with 8 bases fitting TRBD1. This specimen was CD8+ T cells from blood, taken at baseline. The sequence was collected from a human donor with classical Hodgkin lymphoma. CDR3 sequence (DNA): TGTGCCAGCGGCTCCCCGGACAGGGCCACAGATACGCAGTATTTT. Amino acid sequence: CASGSPDRATDTQYF. The variable domain in full, with the rest retrieved from reference TRBV16 and TRBJ2-3, is GEEVAQTPKHLVRGEGQKAKLYCAPIKGHSYVFWYQQVLKNEFKFLISFQNENVFDETGMPKERFSAKCLPNSPCSLEIQATKLEDSAVYFCASGSPDRATDTQYFGPGTRLTVL.